There are a few counts of the clone carrying this T cell receptor beta chain. Its antigen is currently unknown. RNA transcripts provided the source from which TCR beta CDR3 regions were amplified. A set of HTBI primers served as the primers for a first-round RT-PCR of the TCR CDR3. TCRdb independently ran MiXCR on the multiplex PCR reads; one entry per CDR3 protein. The sample includes roughly 600,000 distinct CDR3 sequences, around 13% of them seen just once. The record originates from a study of T cells in Graves' hyperthyroidism and ophthalmopathy. Whole-study results and caveats: Blood also held most thyroid clonotypes expanded beyond 0.001.

For ophthalmopathy patients, the Clinical Activity Score was at least 3 and the NOSPECS grade at least 4; duration was under 3 months. Exclusions: uncontrolled infection, other autoimmune disease, pregnancy, lactation. Extraction of PBMCs used 10 ml of fresh peripheral blood. The sequencing input was blood. The clonotype was recovered from a woman aged 45 to 65 with Graves' ophthalmopathy.

The DNA of the CDR3 is TGCAGCGTTGATAAAGGGGCCGAGCAGTACTTC. Its protein is CSVDKGAEQYF. The V gene is TRBV29-1, the J gene TRBJ2-7; possibly TRBD1 for D (5 bases). Germline CDR1 and CDR2: SQVTM and ANQGSEA. Trimming removed 3 bases from V and 6 bases from J, with 9 bases in between. The CDR3 is made up of 11 amino acids.